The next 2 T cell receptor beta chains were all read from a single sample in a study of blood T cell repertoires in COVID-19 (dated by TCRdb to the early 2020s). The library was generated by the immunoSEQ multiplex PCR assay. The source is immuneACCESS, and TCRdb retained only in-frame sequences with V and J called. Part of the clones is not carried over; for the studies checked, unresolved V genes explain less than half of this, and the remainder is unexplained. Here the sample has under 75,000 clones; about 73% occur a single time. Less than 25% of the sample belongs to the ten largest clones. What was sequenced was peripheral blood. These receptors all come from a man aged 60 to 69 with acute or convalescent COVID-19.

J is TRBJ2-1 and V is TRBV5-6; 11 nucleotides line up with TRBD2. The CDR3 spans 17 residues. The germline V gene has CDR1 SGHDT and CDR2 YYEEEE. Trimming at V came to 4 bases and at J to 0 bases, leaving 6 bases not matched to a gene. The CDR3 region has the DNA TGTGCCAGCAGCCAGGGACTAGCGGTTAGCTCCTACAATGAGCAGTTCTTC. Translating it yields CASSQGLAVSSYNEQFF. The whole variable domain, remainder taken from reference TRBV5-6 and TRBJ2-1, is DAGVTQSPTHLIKTRGQQVTLRCSPKSGHDTVSWYQQALGQGPQFIFQYYEEEERQRGNFPDRFSGHQFPNYSSELNVNALLLGDSALYLCASSQGLAVSSYNEQFFGPGTRLTVL.

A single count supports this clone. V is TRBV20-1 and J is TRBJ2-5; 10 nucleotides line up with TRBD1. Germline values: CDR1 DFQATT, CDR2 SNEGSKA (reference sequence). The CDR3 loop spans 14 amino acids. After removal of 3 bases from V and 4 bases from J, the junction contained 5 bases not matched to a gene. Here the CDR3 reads CSASWDRGLETQYF. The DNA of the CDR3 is TGCAGTGCTAGTTGGGACAGGGGATTAGAGACCCAGTACTTC.